The following is a TCR beta chain sequence with its context. The target antigen is unknown. The data were taken from a study of shared clonotypes between healthy human individuals. V was pared by 2 bases and J by 6 bases, with 14 bases between. In germline, CDR1 is GTSNPN, CDR2 SVGIG (reference sequence). The CDR3 totals 15 residues. TCRdb's table, derived via immunoSEQ multiplex PCR, lists solely in-frame clones and lacks some. The sample holds millions of clones, approximately 93% seen once. General study findings and limits: The study generally estimated greater richness for naive than memory subsets.

This TCR derives from a man aged 18 to 30 in good health. Some clones in this sample may be carry-over from other donors' samples. The sequencing input was naive CD4+ T cells from PBMCs. This sample's subset: CD45RA+ positively selected. The J gene is TRBJ1-6, the V gene TRBV30; D not certain. The CDR3 DNA reads as TGTGCCTGGAGTCATCCGGACTCCCTTAATTCACCCCTCCACTTT. Amino acid sequence: CAWSHPDSLNSPLHF. The variable domain in full, with the rest retrieved from reference TRBV30 and TRBJ1-6, is SQTIHQWPATLVQPVGSPLSLECTVEGTSNPNLYWYRQAAGRGLQLLFYSVGIGQISSEVPQNLSASRPQDRQFILSSKKLLLSDSGFYLCAWSHPDSLNSPLHFGNGTRLTVT.